The 21 T cell receptor beta chains in this list originate from one sample, sequenced in a study of blood T cell repertoires in COVID-19. Some clones are missing from TCRdb's copy, which holds only in-frame ones; the method was immunoSEQ multiplex PCR. The sample carries 25,000 to 30,000 clones, about 90% recorded once. The specimen was peripheral blood. The receptors originated from a human donor in a cohort sampled during active COVID-19.

This clone was detected only once. The chain employs TRBV6-6 and TRBJ1-4, with D unclear. This CDR3 comprises 15 residues. The V and J ends lost 3 bases and 4 bases respectively, with 12 bases between them. CDR1 is MNHNY, CDR2 SVGAGI, per germline (reference sequence). CDR3 loop: CASSYRGRDNEKLFF. The CDR3 DNA reads TGTGCCAGCAGTTATCGGGGTCGGGATAATGAAAAACTGTTTTTT.

The chain carries TRBV6-6 and TRBJ2-3, with 8 bases matching TRBD2. The V gene's germline CDR1 is MNHNY and CDR2 SVGAGI (reference sequence). The CDR3 is made up of 13 amino acids. After removal of 6 bases from V and 6 bases from J, the junction contained 5 bases not matched to a gene. CDR3 bases: TGTGCCAGCAGACGCCCGGGGGGGGATACGCAGTATTTT. Residues: CASRRPGGDTQYF.

The chain couples TRBV12-3 or TRBV12-4 to TRBJ2-7, with 7 nucleotides matching TRBD2. V lost 6 bases, J lost 4 bases, and 6 bases stayed unmatched. This CDR3 contains 13 residues. As DNA, the CDR3 is TGTGCCAGCAGGGCTAGCGGAATTTACGAGCAGTACTTC. The encoded protein is CASRASGIYEQYF.

The rearrangement links TRBV7-8 to TRBJ2-1, with a weak D call TRBD1 (6 bases). The CDR3 is 15 amino acids. In germline, CDR1 is SGHVS, CDR2 FQNEAQ. The ends were cut back, 2 bases at V and 4 bases at J, with 12 bases in the middle. The CDR3 sequence: CASSLYRVTYNEQFF. The CDR3 DNA reads as TGTGCCAGCAGCTTATACAGGGTGACGTACAATGAGCAGTTCTTC. Combining the CDR3 with reference TRBV7-8 and TRBJ2-1 gives the whole variable domain GAGVSQSPRYKVAKRGQDVALRCDPISGHVSLFWYQQALGQGPEFLTYFQNEAQLDKSGLPSDRFFAERPEGSVSTLKIQRTQQEDSAVYLCASSLYRVTYNEQFFGPGTRLTVL.

CDR3 residues: CASSPKDSLNQPQHF. CDR3 in DNA: TGTGCCAGTAGTCCGAAAGACAGCCTAAATCAGCCCCAGCATTTT. The rearrangement uses TRBV19 and TRBJ1-5; a possible D gene is TRBD1 (5 bases). Looked up from germline, CDR1 is LNHDA and CDR2 is SQIVND (reference sequence). The CDR3 is 15 amino acids. Trimming removed 5 bases from V and 4 bases from J, with 15 bases in between.

The chain has TRBV5-1 and TRBJ2-1, with D possibly TRBD1 on 6 matching bases. The CDR3 has 12 amino acids. V was trimmed by 3 bases and J by 12 bases, leaving 13 bases between them. Germline loops: CDR1 SGHRS, CDR2 YFSETQ. The CDR3 protein is CASSYRERRQFF. DNA of the CDR3: TGCGCCAGCAGCTACAGGGAGAGGAGGCAGTTCTTC. The variable domain in full, with the rest retrieved from reference TRBV5-1 and TRBJ2-1, is KAGVTQTPRYLIKTRGQQVTLSCSPISGHRSVSWYQQTPGQGLQFLFEYFSETQRNKGNFPGRFSGRQFSNSRSEMNVSTLELGDSALYLCASSYRERRQFFGPGTRLTVL.

V is TRBV6-6 and J is TRBJ2-1; 12 nucleotides line up with TRBD2. There are 18 residues in the CDR3. The germline CDR1 and CDR2 sequences are MNHNY and SVGAGI (reference sequence). Germline trimming cut 5 bases from V and 0 bases from J; bases unmatched to any gene: 8. For the CDR3, the DNA is TGTGCCAGCAGTCTACTAGCGGGGGGTCCTAGCTCCTACAATGAGCAGTTCTTC. This encodes CASSLLAGGPSSYNEQFF.

The chain links TRBV24-1 to TRBJ2-1; 7 positions agree with TRBD2. Germline assignment: CDR1 KGHDR and CDR2 SFDVKD. Trimming removed 6 bases from V and 0 bases from J; junction bases left unmatched: 4. The length of the CDR3 is 15 residues. CDR3 amino acids: CATSPLAASYNEQFF. CDR3 sequence (DNA): TGTGCCACCAGTCCTCTAGCGGCCTCCTACAATGAGCAGTTCTTC.

This clone has a handful of counts. The chain has TRBV5-1 and TRBJ2-3; D might be TRBD2 (6 bases). V lost 1 base and J 3 bases, leaving 15 bases between the germline ends. The CDR3 is 16 amino acids. Germline V gives CDR1 SGHRS, CDR2 YFSETQ. The CDR3 region is CASSLRFRGGTDTQYF. In nucleotides, the CDR3 is TGCGCCAGCAGCTTGAGATTTCGAGGAGGGACAGATACGCAGTATTTT.

Remarks on this clone: The limits of the CDR3 on the DNA are not certain, so only TCRdb's listed CDR3 is given. The rearrangement links TRBV12-3 or TRBV12-4 to TRBJ1-3; the table's D call of TRBD1 was not tested on the DNA. The CDR3 adds up to 13 amino acids, both ends counted. The CDR3 reads CASSFGSGNTIYF.

This chain connects TRBV28 to TRBJ2-7; D not certain. From germline, CDR1 is MDHEN and CDR2 SYDVKM. The V gene lost 7 bases and the J gene lost 3 bases, with 7 bases spanning the gap. This CDR3 has 11 residues. In nucleotides, the CDR3 is TGTGCCAGCACCATCGGCTACGAGCAGTACTTC. Its translation: CASTIGYEQYF.

The CDR3 here is CASSSPRSTDTQYF. DNA for the CDR3: TGTGCCAGCAGCTCCCCCCGTAGCACAGATACGCAGTATTTT. V gene TRBV7-2 combines with J gene TRBJ2-3; D not certain. CDR1 SGHTA and CDR2 FQGNSA come from the germline V gene. The V gene lost 4 bases and the J gene lost 0 bases, with 8 bases spanning the gap. The CDR3 contains 14 residues.

The chain uses TRBV30 and TRBJ2-7; perhaps TRBD2 as D (5 bases). V lost 1 base and J 0 bases, leaving 7 bases between the germline ends. The CDR3 contains 13 residues. Looked up from germline, CDR1 is GTSNPN and CDR2 is SVGIG (reference sequence). CDR3 region: CAWSDGDSYEQYF. The CDR3 DNA reads TGTGCCTGGAGTGACGGGGACTCCTACGAGCAGTACTTC.

The chain links TRBV5-4 to TRBJ2-7; 8 bases are a match to TRBD1. Germline CDR1 SGHNT, CDR2 YYREEE (reference sequence). CDR3 length: 15 residues. V was pared by 4 bases and J by 7 bases, with 13 bases of the junction left unmatched. In DNA, the CDR3 is TGTGCCAGCAGCCTCCCCCAGGGGGCGCCGGGGGAGCAGTACTTC. This sequence encodes CASSLPQGAPGEQYF.

The chain employs TRBV12-3 or TRBV12-4 and TRBJ2-7, with D possibly being TRBD2 (5 bases). V was cut by 5 bases and J by 4 bases, with 12 bases left in between. This CDR3 spans 13 amino acids. In DNA form, the CDR3 reads TGTGCCAGCAGTGATCGGACTGCTTACGAGCAGTACTTC. Encoded protein: CASSDRTAYEQYF.

The J gene is TRBJ2-6, the V gene TRBV10-3; 7 bases map to TRBD2. There are 19 residues in the CDR3. V lost 7 bases, J lost 0 bases, and 15 bases stayed unmatched. Per the germline V gene, CDR1 is ENHRY and CDR2 is SYGVKD. The DNA of the CDR3 is TGTGCCATCACTGACCTTTACGGGGGGTACAGCTCTGGGGCCAACGTCCTGACTTTC. Translating it yields CAITDLYGGYSSGANVLTF.

V and J are TRBV23-1 and TRBJ1-2; D may be TRBD1 (6 bases). TRBV23-1 is known as an ORF, though its function is uncertain. The CDR3 length is 12 residues. Trimming cost V 8 bases and J 5 bases, with 12 bases left between them. The CDR3 loop is CASVTGSYGYTF. Written as DNA, the CDR3 is TGCGCCAGCGTTACAGGGTCGTATGGCTACACCTTC.

CDR3 sequence reads: CASGGWTGLHNEQFF. The DNA for the CDR3 is TGCGCCAGCGGCGGCTGGACAGGCCTTCACAATGAGCAGTTCTTC. V and J are TRBV5-1 and TRBJ2-1; 7 nucleotides align to TRBD1. The J segment lost 5 bases and the V segment lost 7 bases, leaving 12 bases of the junction unmatched. Germline lookup yields CDR1 SGHRS and CDR2 YFSETQ. This CDR3 contains 15 residues.

The chain carries TRBV28 and TRBJ2-4; 12 nucleotides match TRBD2. The V and J ends lost 2 bases and 2 bases, in that order; junction bases with no gene match: 4. The germline CDR1 and CDR2 sequences are MDHEN and SYDVKM. The CDR3 length is 17 residues. The CDR3 reads CASSLAGTSGPKNIQYF. The CDR3 nucleotides read TGTGCCAGCAGTTTAGCCGGGACTAGCGGGCCCAAAAACATTCAGTACTTC. Full variable domain (remainder filled in from reference TRBV28 and TRBJ2-4): DVKVTQSSRYLVKRTGEKVFLECVQDMDHENMFWYRQDPGLGLRLIYFSYDVKMKEKGDIPEGYSVSREKKERFSLILESASTNQTSMYLCASSLAGTSGPKNIQYFGAGTRLSVL.

The chain joins TRBV5-5 to TRBJ1-1; 9 bases map to TRBD1. The CDR3 totals 15 residues. In germline, CDR1 is SGHKS, CDR2 YYEKEE (reference sequence). J lost 0 bases, V lost 5 bases, and 5 bases had no gene match. CDR3 loop: CASRTGGFMNTEAFF. In DNA, the CDR3 is TGTGCCAGCAGAACAGGGGGCTTCATGAACACTGAAGCTTTCTTT.

The J gene is TRBJ2-5, the V gene TRBV5-1, with 10 nucleotides matching TRBD1. Germline V CDR1 and CDR2: SGHRS, YFSETQ. With 6 bases clipped from V and 9 bases from J, the junction kept 14 bases outside the gene matches. This CDR3 spans 15 amino acids. The DNA of the CDR3 is TGCGCCAGCACTTCGACAGGGGGCGCCGGGTGGGCCCAGTACTTC. It is translated as CASTSTGGAGWAQYF.